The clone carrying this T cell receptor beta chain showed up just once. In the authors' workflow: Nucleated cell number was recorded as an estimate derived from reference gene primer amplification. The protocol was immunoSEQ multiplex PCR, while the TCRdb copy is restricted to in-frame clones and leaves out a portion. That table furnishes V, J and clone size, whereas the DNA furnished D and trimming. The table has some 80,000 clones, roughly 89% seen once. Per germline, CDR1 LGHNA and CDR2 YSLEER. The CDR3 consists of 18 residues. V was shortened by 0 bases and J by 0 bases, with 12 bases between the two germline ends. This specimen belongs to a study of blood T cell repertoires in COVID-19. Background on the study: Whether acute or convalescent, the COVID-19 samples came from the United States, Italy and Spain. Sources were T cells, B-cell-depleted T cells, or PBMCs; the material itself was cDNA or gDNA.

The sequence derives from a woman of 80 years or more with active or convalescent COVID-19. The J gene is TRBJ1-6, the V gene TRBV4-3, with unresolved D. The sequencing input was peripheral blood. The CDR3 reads CASSQDPTVSSYNSPLHF. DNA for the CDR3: TGCGCCAGCAGCCAAGATCCAACCGTGAGCTCCTATAATTCACCCCTCCACTTT.